These 15 T cell receptor beta chains came from one sample sequenced in a study of regulatory and conventional T cells in RAG deficiency. Sequenced by immunoSEQ multiplex PCR; TCRdb stores in-frame clones only, minus some. There are 1,000 or so clones in the sample; over 75% occur only once, and about 15% lies in the top ten. The source material was CD8+ T cells sorted from blood. The receptors were sampled from a human donor with RAG deficiency presenting as severe combined immunodeficiency.

The chain carries TRBV9 and TRBJ2-7, with TRBD2 matching over 8 bases. The V and J ends lost 0 bases and 3 bases, in that order; junction bases with no gene match: 8. The CDR3 is 16 residues long. Germline-derived CDR1 and CDR2 are SGDLS and YYNGEE. The DNA of the CDR3 is TGTGCCAGCAGCGTAGCCTCCACCGGGACTAGCTACGAGCAGTACTTC. Protein sequence: CASSVASTGTSYEQYF.

V gene TRBV9 combines with J gene TRBJ1-1; 9 positions agree with TRBD1. Trimming cost V 0 bases and J 7 bases; bases outside gene matches: 4. The CDR3 extends over 14 amino acids. Germline CDR1 and CDR2: SGDLS and YYNGEE. For the CDR3, the DNA is TGTGCCAGCAGCGTAGCTAGGGGACAGGGTGAAGCTTTCTTT. As protein: CASSVARGQGEAFF.

J is TRBJ2-1 and V is TRBV10-3; maybe TRBD1 (5 bases). The CDR3 runs to 12 residues. CDR1 is ENHRY and CDR2 is SYGVKD in the germline V gene. Trimming stripped 6 bases from V and 9 bases from J, with 12 bases between. The CDR3 reads CAISAGLVEQFF. DNA of the CDR3: TGTGCCATCAGCGCAGGGTTGGTTGAGCAGTTCTTC.

This chain links TRBV4-1 with TRBJ2-7; 7 bases agree with TRBD1. This CDR3 is 12 amino acids long. From germline, CDR1 is MGHRA and CDR2 YSYEKL. V lost 3 bases to trimming and J lost 4 bases; unmatched junction nucleotides: 0. CDR3: CASSQTGYEQYF. As DNA, the CDR3 is TGCGCCAGCAGCCAGACAGGGTACGAGCAGTACTTC.

This clone has only one observation. V gene TRBV28 combines with J gene TRBJ2-3; a weak D match, TRBD1 (7 bases). The ends were cut back, 2 bases at V and 2 bases at J, with 17 bases in the middle. CDR3 length: 17 amino acids. Germline CDR1 is MDHEN and CDR2 is SYDVKM. CDR3: CASSLGQGGPYTDTQYF. As DNA, the CDR3 is TGTGCCAGCAGTTTAGGGCAGGGGGGACCCTACACAGATACGCAGTATTTT.

V usage is TRBV28 and J usage is TRBJ1-4; possible D gene TRBD1, 5 bases. CDR1 is MDHEN, CDR2 SYDVKM, per germline. The CDR3 is 14 residues long. Trimming stripped 3 bases from V and 8 bases from J, with 13 bases between. As DNA, the CDR3 is TGTGCCAGCAGTTTCGTGACAGTGAGAGAAAAACTGTTTTTT. Its translation is CASSFVTVREKLFF.

This clone occurred a few times. This CDR3 is CASSIGPPNTEAFF. As DNA, the CDR3 is TGTGCCAGTAGTATAGGGCCGCCGAACACTGAAGCTTTCTTT. V and J are TRBV19 and TRBJ1-1; D not certain. The CDR3 spans 14 residues. V lost 1 base to trimming and J lost 1 base, with 7 bases between them. From germline, CDR1 is LNHDA and CDR2 SQIVND (reference sequence).

This chain joins TRBV27 and TRBJ2-7; TRBD2 is a possible D gene (5 bases). Germline CDR1 MNHEY, CDR2 SMNVEV (reference sequence). With 2 bases removed from V and 3 bases from J, the gap between germline ends came to 11 bases. This CDR3 has 14 residues. In nucleotides, the CDR3 is TGTGCCAGCAGTTTAGGACGGGATTACTACGAGCAGTACTTC. This sequence encodes CASSLGRDYYEQYF.

V gene TRBV4-3 combines with J gene TRBJ2-7; D might be TRBD1 (5 bases). The V end was cut by 5 bases, the J end by 3 bases, with 17 bases between. The CDR3 is 15 residues long. Per germline, CDR1 LGHNA and CDR2 YSLEER. CDR3 region: CASSLTGHPLYEQYF. The CDR3, as DNA: TGCGCCAGCAGCTTAACAGGTCACCCGCTCTACGAGCAGTACTTC.

V gene TRBV4-1 combines with J gene TRBJ1-2; the D is unclear. CDR1 is MGHRA and CDR2 is YSYEKL in the germline V gene. V was trimmed by 0 bases and J by 0 bases, leaving 2 bases between them. The CDR3 length is 13 residues. This CDR3 reads CASSQEPNYGYTF. DNA of the CDR3: TGCGCCAGCAGCCAAGAGCCTAACTATGGCTACACCTTC.

V gene TRBV25-1 combines with J gene TRBJ2-1; D not resolved. Germline V gene data show CDR1 as MGHDK and CDR2 as SYGVNS. The CDR3 is 12 residues long. V lost 6 bases to trimming and J lost 12 bases, with 15 bases between them. Here the CDR3 DNA reads TGTGCCAGCAGGAAAAAGGCCCGCGCGCAGTTCTTC. Its translation is CASRKKARAQFF.

The chain links TRBV2 to TRBJ2-7; TRBD2 might be the D (6 bases). The V gene lost 5 bases and the J gene lost 5 bases, with 16 bases spanning the gap. Germline loops: CDR1 SNHLY, CDR2 FYNNEI. The CDR3 runs 14 residues. The CDR3 DNA is TGTGCCAGCAGTCATCCGGAGGGAGTCAACGAGCAGTACTTC. The encoded protein is CASSHPEGVNEQYF.

In its sample, this clone was seen once. J is TRBJ2-3 and V is TRBV18; no definite D call. This CDR3 has 15 residues. Trimming removed 3 bases from V and 0 bases from J, with 10 bases in between. In germline, CDR1 is KGHSH, CDR2 LQKENI. In DNA, the CDR3 is TGTGCCAGCTCACCGTCGGATAGAAGCACAGATACGCAGTATTTT. It is translated as CASSPSDRSTDTQYF.

The chain recombines TRBV4-1 with TRBJ1-4; 7 bases fit TRBD1. Germline-derived CDR1 and CDR2 are MGHRA and YSYEKL. V was clipped by 3 bases and J by 0 bases; unmatched bases: 10. CDR3 length equals 18 residues. CDR3 in amino acids: CASSQHPGQPATNEKLFF. The CDR3, as DNA: TGCGCCAGCAGCCAGCACCCGGGACAGCCGGCAACTAATGAAAAACTGTTTTTT.

Note on this clone: Germline and junction disagree at one end, which may indicate a read error. This chain links TRBV28 with TRBJ1-2; TRBD1 might be the D (6 bases). The germline V gene encodes CDR1 MDHEN and CDR2 SYDVKM. This CDR3 is 13 amino acids long. The CDR3 DNA sequence: TGTGCCAGCAGTTTTAACAGGGACTATGGCCACACCTTC. Translating gives CASSFNRDYGHTF.